Sequencing of this T cell receptor beta chain was carried out in a study of cytomegalovirus exposure and HLA in healthy donors. Broader study findings: By a later analysis, the bulk of CMV-associated TCR beta chains appeared HLA-restricted. For most TCR beta V segments, an earlier analysis put the productive rate at about 87% or about 30% of the time. Some V segments, including TRBV6-2 and TRBV6-3, were excluded as indistinguishable.

PCR amplification relied on 60 Vbeta primers (plus 13 Jbeta primers). The repertoire was sequenced with immunoSEQ multiplex PCR; TCRdb's copy has only in-frame clones and lacks some. Of roughly 180,000 clones in the sample, around 80% were seen once. This clone was counted between two and nine times. Its target is unknown. J gave up 4 bases and V 3 bases, and 5 bases lay outside the gene matches. This CDR3 contains 15 residues. CDR1 is SGHTA, CDR2 FQGNSA, per germline. The specimen sequenced was PBMCs. This receptor was obtained from a woman aged 25-40 years in good health and CMV-seropositive. This chain links TRBV7-2 with TRBJ2-2, with 7 nucleotides matching TRBD1. The CDR3 bases are TGTGCCAGCAGCTTGACAGGGTGGACCACCGGGGAGCTGTTTTTT. Translated: CASSLTGWTTGELFF.